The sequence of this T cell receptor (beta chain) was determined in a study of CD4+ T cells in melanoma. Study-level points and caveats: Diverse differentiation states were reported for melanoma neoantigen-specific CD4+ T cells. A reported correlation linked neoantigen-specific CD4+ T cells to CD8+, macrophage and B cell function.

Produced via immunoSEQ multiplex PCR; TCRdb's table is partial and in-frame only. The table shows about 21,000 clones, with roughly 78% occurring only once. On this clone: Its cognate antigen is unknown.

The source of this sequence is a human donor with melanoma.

CDR3 in DNA: TGTGCCAGCAGCCTAGGACAGGGGGGGAACTACGAGCAGTACTTC. Residues: CASSLGQGGNYEQYF. This chain joins TRBV5-4 and TRBJ2-7; 10 bases agree with TRBD1. Germline trimming cut 4 bases from V and 3 bases from J; bases unmatched to any gene: 7. The germline V gene encodes CDR1 SGHNT and CDR2 YYREEE (reference sequence). The length of the CDR3 is 15 residues.